In this sample, the clone carrying this T cell receptor (beta chain) turned up once. The target antigen is unknown. The CDR3 length is 13 residues. CDR1 is MNHNS and CDR2 is SASEGT in the germline V gene. Germline trimming cut 4 bases from V and 6 bases from J; bases unmatched to any gene: 5. The data were taken from a study of cytomegalovirus exposure and HLA in healthy donors. General study findings and limits: Most of the TCR beta V segments (in an earlier analysis) were productive either about 87% or about 30% of the time.

Samples came from healthy bone marrow donors. The PCR contained 60 Vbeta and 13 Jbeta primers. Method: immunoSEQ multiplex PCR; TCRdb's copy keeps in-frame clones and lacks some. Of about 200,000 clones listed, approximately 80% are singletons. Sequencing was done on a sample of PBMCs. The receptor was derived from a girl aged 2 to 10 in good health and CMV-seronegative. This sequence joins TRBV6-1 and TRBJ1-2; 7 positions agree with TRBD1. This chain's CDR3 is CASSVRQGDGYTF. CDR3 DNA: TGTGCCAGCAGTGTGAGGCAGGGGGATGGCTACACCTTC.